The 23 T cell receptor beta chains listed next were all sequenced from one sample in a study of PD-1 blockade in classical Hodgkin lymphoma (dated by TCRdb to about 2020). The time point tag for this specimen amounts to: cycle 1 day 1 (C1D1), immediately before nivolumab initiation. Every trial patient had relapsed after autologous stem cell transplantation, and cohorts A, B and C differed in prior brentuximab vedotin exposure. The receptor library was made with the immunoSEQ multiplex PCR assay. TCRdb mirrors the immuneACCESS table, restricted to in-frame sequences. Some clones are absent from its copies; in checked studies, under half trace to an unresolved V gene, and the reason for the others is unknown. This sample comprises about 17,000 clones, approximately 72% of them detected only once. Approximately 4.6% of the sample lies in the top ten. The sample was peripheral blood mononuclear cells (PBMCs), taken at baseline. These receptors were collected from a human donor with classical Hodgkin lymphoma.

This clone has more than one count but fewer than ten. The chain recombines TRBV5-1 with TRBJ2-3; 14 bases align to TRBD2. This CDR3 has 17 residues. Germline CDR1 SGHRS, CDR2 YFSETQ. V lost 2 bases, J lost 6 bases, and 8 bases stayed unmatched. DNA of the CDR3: TGCGCCAGCAGCTTCCTTGGGACTAGCGGGAGTCGTGATACGCAGTATTTT. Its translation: CASSFLGTSGSRDTQYF.

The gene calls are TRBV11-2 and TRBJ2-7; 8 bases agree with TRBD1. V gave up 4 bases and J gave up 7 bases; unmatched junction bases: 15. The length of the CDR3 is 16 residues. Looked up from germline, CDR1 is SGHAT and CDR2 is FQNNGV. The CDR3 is CASSYTYTGGGEEQYF. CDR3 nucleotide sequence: TGTGCCAGCAGCTACACCTACACAGGGGGAGGAGAGGAGCAGTACTTC.

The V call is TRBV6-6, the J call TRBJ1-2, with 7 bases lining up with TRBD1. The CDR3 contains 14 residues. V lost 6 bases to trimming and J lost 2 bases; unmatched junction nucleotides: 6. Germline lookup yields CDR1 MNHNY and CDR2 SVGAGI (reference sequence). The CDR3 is CASRPPTGNYGYTF. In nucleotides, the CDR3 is TGTGCCAGCAGACCCCCGACAGGGAACTATGGCTACACCTTC.

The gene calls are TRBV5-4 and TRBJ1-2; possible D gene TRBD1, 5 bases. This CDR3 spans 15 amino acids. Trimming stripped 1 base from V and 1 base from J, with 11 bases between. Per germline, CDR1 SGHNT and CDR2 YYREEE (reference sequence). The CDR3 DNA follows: TGTGCCAGCAGCTTGATCGGGGGTGGTAACTATGGCTACACCTTC. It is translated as CASSLIGGGNYGYTF.

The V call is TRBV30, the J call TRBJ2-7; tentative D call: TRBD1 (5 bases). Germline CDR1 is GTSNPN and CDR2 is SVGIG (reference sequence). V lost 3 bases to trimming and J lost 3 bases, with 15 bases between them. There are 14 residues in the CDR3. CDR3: CAWSVGPQFYEQYF. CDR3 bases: TGTGCCTGGAGCGTGGGGCCCCAGTTCTACGAGCAGTACTTC.

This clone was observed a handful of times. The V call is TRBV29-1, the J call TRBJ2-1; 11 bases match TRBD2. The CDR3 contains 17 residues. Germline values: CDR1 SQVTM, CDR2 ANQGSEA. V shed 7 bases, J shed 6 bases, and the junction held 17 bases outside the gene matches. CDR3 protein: CSAVSMTSGVYTNEQFF. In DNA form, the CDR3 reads TGCAGCGCCGTCTCTATGACTAGCGGGGTGTACACCAATGAGCAGTTCTTC.

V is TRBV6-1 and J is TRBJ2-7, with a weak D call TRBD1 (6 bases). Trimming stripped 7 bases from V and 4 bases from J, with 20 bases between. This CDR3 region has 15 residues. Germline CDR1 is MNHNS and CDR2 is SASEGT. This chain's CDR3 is CASIVTGKGIYEQYF. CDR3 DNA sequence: TGTGCCAGCATTGTGACAGGAAAAGGGATATACGAGCAGTACTTC.

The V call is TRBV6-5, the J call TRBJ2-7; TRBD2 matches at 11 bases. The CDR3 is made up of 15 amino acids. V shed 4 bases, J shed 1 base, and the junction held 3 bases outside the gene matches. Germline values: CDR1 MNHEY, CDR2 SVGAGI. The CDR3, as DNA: TGTGCCAGCAGTTTGGGACTAGCGGCTTCCTACGAGCAGTACTTC. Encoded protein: CASSLGLAASYEQYF.

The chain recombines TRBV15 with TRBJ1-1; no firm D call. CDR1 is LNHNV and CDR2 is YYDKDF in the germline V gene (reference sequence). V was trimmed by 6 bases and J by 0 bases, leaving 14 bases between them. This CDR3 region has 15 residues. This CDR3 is CATREKGRVNTEAFF. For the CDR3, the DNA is TGTGCCACCAGAGAAAAGGGTCGGGTGAACACTGAAGCTTTCTTT. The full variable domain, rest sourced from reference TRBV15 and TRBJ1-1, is DAMVIQNPRYQVTQFGKPVTLSCSQTLNHNVMYWYQQKSSQAPKLLFHYYDKDFNNEADTPDNFQSRRPNTSFCFLDIRSPGLGDTAMYLCATREKGRVNTEAFFGQGTRLTVV.

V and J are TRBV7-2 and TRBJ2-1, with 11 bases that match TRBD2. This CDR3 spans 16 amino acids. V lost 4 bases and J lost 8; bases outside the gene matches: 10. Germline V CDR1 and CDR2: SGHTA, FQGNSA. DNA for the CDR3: TGTGCCAGCAGCTCCGCTACTAGCGGGGGATTCGATGAGCAGTTCTTC. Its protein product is CASSSATSGGFDEQFF.

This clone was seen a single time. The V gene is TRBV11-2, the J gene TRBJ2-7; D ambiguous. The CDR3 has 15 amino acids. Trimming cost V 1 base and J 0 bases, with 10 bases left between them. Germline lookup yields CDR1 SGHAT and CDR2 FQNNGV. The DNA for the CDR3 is TGTGCCAGCAGCTTAGGGATGGATAGCTCCTACGAGCAGTACTTC. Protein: CASSLGMDSSYEQYF.

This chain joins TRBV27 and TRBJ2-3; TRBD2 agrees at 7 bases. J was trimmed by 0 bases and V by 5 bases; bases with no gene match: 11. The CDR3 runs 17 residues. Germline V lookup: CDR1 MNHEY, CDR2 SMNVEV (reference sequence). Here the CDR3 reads CASSRPLSGISTDTQYF. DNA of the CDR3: TGTGCCAGCAGTCGCCCCTTAAGCGGGATAAGCACAGATACGCAGTATTTT.

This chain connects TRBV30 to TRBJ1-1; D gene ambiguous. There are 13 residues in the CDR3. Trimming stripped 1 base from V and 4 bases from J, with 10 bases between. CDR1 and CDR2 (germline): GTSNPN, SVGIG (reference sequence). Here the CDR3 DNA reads TGTGCCTGGAGTGGGTTGGGGTTCACTGAAGCTTTCTTT. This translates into CAWSGLGFTEAFF.

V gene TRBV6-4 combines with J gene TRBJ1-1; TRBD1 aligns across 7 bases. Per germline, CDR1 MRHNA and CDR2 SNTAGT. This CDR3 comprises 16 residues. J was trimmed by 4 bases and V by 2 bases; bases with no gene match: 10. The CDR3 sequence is CASSDGQGEWGTEAFF. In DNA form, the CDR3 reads TGTGCCAGCAGTGACGGGCAGGGGGAATGGGGCACTGAAGCTTTCTTT.

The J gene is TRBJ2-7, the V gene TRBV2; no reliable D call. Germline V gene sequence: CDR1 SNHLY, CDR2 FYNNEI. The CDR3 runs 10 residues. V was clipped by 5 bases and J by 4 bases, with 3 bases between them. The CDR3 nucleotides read TGTGCCAGCAGTACTTACGAGCAGTACTTC. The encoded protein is CASSTYEQYF. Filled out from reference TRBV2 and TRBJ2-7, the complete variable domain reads EPEVTQTPSHQVTQMGQEVILRCVPISNHLYFYWYRQILGQKVEFLVSFYNNEISEKSEIFDDQFSVERPDGSNFTLKIRSTKLEDSAMYFCASSTYEQYFGPGTRLTVT.

CDR3 coding DNA: TGTGCCAGCAGCTTGAGACTAGCGGCCCCAGATACGCAGTATTTT. Its translation: CASSLRLAAPDTQYF. The chain couples TRBV5-4 to TRBJ2-3, with 9 nucleotides matching TRBD2. Germline V gene lookup returns CDR1 SGHNT and CDR2 YYREEE (reference sequence). The CDR3 contains 15 residues. The V segment lost 1 base and the J segment 4 bases; nucleotides outside the gene matches: 4.

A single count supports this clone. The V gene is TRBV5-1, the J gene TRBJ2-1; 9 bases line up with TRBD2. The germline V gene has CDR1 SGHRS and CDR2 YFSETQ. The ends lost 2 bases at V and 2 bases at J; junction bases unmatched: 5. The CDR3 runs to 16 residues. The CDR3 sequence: CASSFPPSGTYNEQFF. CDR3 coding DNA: TGCGCCAGCAGCTTTCCCCCTAGCGGGACCTACAATGAGCAGTTCTTC.

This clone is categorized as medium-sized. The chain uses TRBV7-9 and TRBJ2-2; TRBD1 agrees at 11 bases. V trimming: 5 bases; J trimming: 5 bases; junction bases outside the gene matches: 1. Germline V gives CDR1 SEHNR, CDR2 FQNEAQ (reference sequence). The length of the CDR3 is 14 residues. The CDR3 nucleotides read TGTGCCAGCAGCGGACAGGGGGCAACCGGGGAGCTGTTTTTT. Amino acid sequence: CASSGQGATGELFF.

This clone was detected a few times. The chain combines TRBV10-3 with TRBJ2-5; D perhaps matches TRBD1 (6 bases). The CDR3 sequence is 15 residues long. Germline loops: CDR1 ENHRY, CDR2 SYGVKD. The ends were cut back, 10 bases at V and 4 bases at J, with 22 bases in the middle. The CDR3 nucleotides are TGTGCCACCCGAAGCATACAGGGCCCCCGAGAGACCCAGTACTTC. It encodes CATRSIQGPRETQYF.

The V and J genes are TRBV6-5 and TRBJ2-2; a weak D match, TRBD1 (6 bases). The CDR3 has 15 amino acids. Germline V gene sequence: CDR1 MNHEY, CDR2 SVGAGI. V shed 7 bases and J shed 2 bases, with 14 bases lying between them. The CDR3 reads CASIFGGANTGELFF. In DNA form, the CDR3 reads TGTGCCAGCATATTTGGGGGCGCAAACACCGGGGAGCTGTTTTTT.

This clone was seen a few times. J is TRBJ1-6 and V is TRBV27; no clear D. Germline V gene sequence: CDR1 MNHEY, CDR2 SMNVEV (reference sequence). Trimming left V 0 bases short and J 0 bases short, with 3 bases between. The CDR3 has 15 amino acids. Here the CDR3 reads CASSLSSSYNSPLHF. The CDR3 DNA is TGTGCCAGCAGTTTATCGAGCTCCTATAATTCACCCCTCCACTTT.

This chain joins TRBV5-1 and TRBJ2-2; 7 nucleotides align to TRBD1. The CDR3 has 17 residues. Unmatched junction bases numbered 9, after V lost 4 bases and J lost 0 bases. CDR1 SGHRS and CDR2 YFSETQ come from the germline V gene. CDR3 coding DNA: TGCGCCAGCAGCCCCAGACGCCAGGGGGCGAACACCGGGGAGCTGTTTTTT. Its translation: CASSPRRQGANTGELFF.

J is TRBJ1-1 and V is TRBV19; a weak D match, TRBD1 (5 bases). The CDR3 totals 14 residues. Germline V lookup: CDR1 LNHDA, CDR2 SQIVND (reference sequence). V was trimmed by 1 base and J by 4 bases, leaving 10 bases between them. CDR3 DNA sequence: TGTGCCAGTAGTATAGTTCTAGGGGTCACTGAAGCTTTCTTT. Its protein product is CASSIVLGVTEAFF.